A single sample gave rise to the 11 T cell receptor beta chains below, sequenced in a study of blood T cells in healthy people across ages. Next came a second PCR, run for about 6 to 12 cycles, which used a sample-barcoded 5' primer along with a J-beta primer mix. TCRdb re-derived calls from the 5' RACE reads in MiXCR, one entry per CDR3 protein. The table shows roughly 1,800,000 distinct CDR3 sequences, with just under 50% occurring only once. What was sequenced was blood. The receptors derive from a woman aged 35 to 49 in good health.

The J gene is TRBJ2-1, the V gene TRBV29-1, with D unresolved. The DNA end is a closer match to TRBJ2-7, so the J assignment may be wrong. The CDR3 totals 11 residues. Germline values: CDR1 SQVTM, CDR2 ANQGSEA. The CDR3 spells CSVSTYNEQYF. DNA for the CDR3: TGCAGCGTTAGTACCTACAATGAGCAGTACTTC.

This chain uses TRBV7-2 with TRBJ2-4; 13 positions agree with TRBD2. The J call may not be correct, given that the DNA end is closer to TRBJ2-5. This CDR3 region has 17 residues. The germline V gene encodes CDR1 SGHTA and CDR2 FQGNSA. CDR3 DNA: TGTGCCAGCAGCGCGCCGGGACTAGCGGGGATGGTAAAGACCCAGTACTTC. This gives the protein CASSAPGLAGMVKTQYF.

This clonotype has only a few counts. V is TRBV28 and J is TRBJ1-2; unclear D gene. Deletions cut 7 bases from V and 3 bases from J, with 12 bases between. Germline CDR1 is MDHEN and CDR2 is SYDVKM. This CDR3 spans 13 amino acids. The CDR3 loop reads CASTGPDYYGYTF. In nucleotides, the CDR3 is TGTGCCAGCACCGGGCCGGATTACTATGGCTACACCTTC.

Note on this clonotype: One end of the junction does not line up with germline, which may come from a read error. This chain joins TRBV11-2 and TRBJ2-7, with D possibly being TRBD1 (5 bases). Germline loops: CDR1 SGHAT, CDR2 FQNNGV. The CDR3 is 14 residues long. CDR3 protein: CVSSLVGRVHEQYF. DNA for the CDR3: TGTGTCAGCAGCTTAGTTGGCAGGGTCCACGAGCAGTACTTC.

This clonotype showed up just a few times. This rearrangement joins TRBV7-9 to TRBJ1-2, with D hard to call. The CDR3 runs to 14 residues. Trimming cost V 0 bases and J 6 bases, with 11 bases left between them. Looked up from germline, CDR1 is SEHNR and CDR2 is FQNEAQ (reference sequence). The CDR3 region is CASSLATFVHGYTF. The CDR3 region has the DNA TGTGCCAGCAGCTTAGCCACGTTCGTTCATGGCTACACCTTC.

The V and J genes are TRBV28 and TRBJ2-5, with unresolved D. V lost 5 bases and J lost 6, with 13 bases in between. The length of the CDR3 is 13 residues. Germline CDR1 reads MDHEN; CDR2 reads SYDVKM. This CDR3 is CASSVGSWKTQYF. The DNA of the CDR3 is TGTGCCAGCAGTGTCGGTAGCTGGAAGACCCAGTACTTC.

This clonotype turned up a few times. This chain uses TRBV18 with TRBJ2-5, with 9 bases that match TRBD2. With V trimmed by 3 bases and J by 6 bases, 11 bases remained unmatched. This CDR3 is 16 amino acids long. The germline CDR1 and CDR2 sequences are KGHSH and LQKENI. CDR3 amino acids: CASSPDIAGARKTQYF. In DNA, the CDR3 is TGTGCCAGCTCACCGGATATAGCGGGGGCGAGGAAGACCCAGTACTTC.

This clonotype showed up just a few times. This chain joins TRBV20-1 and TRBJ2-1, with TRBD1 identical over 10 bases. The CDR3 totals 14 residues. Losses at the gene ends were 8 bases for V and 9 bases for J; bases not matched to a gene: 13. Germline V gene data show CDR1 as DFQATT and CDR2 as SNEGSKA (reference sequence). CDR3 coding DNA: TGCAGTCTCCTGGAGACAGGGGGCAAGGGTGAGCAGTTCTTC. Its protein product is CSLLETGGKGEQFF.

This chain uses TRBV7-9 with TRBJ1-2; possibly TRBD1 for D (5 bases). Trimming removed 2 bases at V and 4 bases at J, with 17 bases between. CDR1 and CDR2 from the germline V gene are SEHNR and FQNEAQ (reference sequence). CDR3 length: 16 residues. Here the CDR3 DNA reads TGTGCCAGCAGCTTATATGGGGCGCGGGCCCTCTATGGCTACACCTTC. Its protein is CASSLYGARALYGYTF. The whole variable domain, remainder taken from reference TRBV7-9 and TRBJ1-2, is DTGVSQNPRHKITKRGQNVTFRCDPISEHNRLYWYRQTLGQGPEFLTYFQNEAQLEKSRLLSDRFSAERPKGSFSTLEIQRTEQGDSAMYLCASSLYGARALYGYTFGSGTRLTVV.

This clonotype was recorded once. The DNA of the CDR3 is TGTGCCAGCAGCCCCAGCTCCCCCGGGACAGGGGAATCAGGCTACACCTTC. Protein: CASSPSSPGTGESGYTF. The chain employs TRBV4-2 and TRBJ1-2, with 10 bases fitting TRBD1. Trimming removed 4 bases from V and 8 bases from J; junction bases left unmatched: 16. The germline gives CDR1 LGHNA, CDR2 YNFKEQ. The CDR3 spans 17 residues.

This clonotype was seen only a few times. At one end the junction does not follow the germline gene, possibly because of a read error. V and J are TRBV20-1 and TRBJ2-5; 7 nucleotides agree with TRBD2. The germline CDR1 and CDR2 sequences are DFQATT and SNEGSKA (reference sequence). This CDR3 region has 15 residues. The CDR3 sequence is CSAGEASPGGETQYF. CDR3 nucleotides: TGCAGTGCTGGAGAAGCCTCCCCGGGGGGAGAGACCCAGTACTTC.